This entry lists 8 T cell receptor beta chains sequenced from one sample in a study of shared clonotypes between healthy human individuals. Some clones are missing from TCRdb's copy, which holds only in-frame ones; the method was immunoSEQ multiplex PCR. In the table there are over a million clones, around 75% of which are singletons. The source material was memory CD4+ T cells sorted from blood. Subset reported: CD45RA-negative fraction. The origin of the receptors is a man aged 18 to 30 in good health.

The chain couples TRBV6-5 to TRBJ2-7; 8 nucleotides agree with TRBD1. Germline CDR1 MNHEY, CDR2 SVGAGI. The length of the CDR3 is 14 residues. The V segment lost 3 bases and the J segment 6 bases; nucleotides outside the gene matches: 7. CDR3 nucleotides: TGTGCCAGCAGTTATGGGACAGGTAAATTCGAGCAGTACTTC. The encoded protein is CASSYGTGKFEQYF.

In this sample, this clone turned up once. V gene TRBV28 combines with J gene TRBJ2-3, with D uncertain. This CDR3 region has 15 residues. V was clipped by 10 bases and J by 3 bases, with 20 bases between them. Germline CDR1 MDHEN, CDR2 SYDVKM. CDR3 amino acids: CATRRRAGTTDTQYF. CDR3 DNA sequence: TGTGCCACGCGGCGTAGGGCCGGTACGACAGATACGCAGTATTTT.

This clone occurred a few times. The chain employs TRBV11-2 and TRBJ2-5; 7 bases fit TRBD2. The J segment lost 4 bases and the V segment lost 3 bases, leaving 8 bases of the junction unmatched. CDR3 length equals 15 residues. CDR1 and CDR2 from the germline V gene are SGHAT and FQNNGV. The CDR3 DNA is TGTGCCAGCAGCTTGGGGGGGAGAAAGGGAGAGACCCAGTACTTC. Protein sequence: CASSLGGRKGETQYF.

The chain employs TRBV4-1 and TRBJ1-4; D is undetermined. The germline CDR1 and CDR2 sequences are MGHRA and YSYEKL. Deletions cut 0 bases from V and 5 bases from J, with 13 bases between. The length of the CDR3 is 16 residues. In nucleotides, the CDR3 is TGCGCCAGCAGCCAAGATACGACAAACCCGAATGAAAAACTGTTTTTT. Its protein product is CASSQDTTNPNEKLFF.

The rearrangement joins TRBV18 to TRBJ2-1; 11 nucleotides line up with TRBD2. This CDR3 region has 16 residues. J was trimmed by 6 bases and V by 3 bases; bases with no gene match: 7. CDR1 and CDR2 (germline): KGHSH, LQKENI. CDR3 region: CASSPVKLAGGNEQFF. For the CDR3, the DNA is TGTGCCAGCTCACCGGTTAAGCTAGCGGGAGGCAATGAGCAGTTCTTC.

In its sample, this clone was seen a few times. The chain recombines TRBV19 with TRBJ1-6; weak D call: TRBD1 (5 bases). This CDR3 region has 16 residues. V lost 7 bases and J lost 6, with 19 bases in between. The germline V gene has CDR1 LNHDA and CDR2 SQIVND (reference sequence). CDR3 DNA sequence: TGTGCCAGTACCCTCCTTGCTGGCACAGGTAATTCACCCCTCCACTTT. Its translation is CASTLLAGTGNSPLHF.

Worth noting for this clone: Given a much more abundant clone one base away, this may be a read error. V is TRBV19 and J is TRBJ1-2; unclear D gene. This CDR3 has 14 residues. V was shortened by 7 bases and J by 1 base, with 13 bases between the two germline ends. Germline V gives CDR1 LNHDA, CDR2 SQIVND (reference sequence). The CDR3: CASTFGRVNYGYTF. CDR3 nucleotide sequence: TGTGCCAGTACCTTCGGGAGAGTTAACTATGGCTACACCTTC.

This clone has only a few counts. V is TRBV18 and J is TRBJ2-2; D call uncertain. The germline V gene has CDR1 KGHSH and CDR2 LQKENI. This CDR3 has 16 amino acids. The V and J ends lost 4 bases and 0 bases respectively, with 12 bases between them. For the CDR3, the DNA is TGTGCCAGCTCACTGTCCGCCTTACCGAACACCGGGGAGCTGTTTTTT. Protein sequence: CASSLSALPNTGELFF.